The clone carrying this T cell receptor beta chain was seen only a few times. Its antigen remains unidentified. These data are taken from a study of CD8+ T cells in alopecia areata. On the study more broadly: Tofacitinib administration persisted for 6 to 18 months, succeeded by 6 months off drug.

Treatment of the sample: oral pan-JAK inhibitor, 5-10 mg twice daily. V was trimmed by 5 bases and J by 1 base, leaving 9 bases between them. The length of the CDR3 is 13 residues. CDR1 is SEHNR, CDR2 FQNEAQ, per germline (reference sequence). In each case, RNA was isolated and then reverse transcribed into cDNA as the sequencing template. TCRdb's table, derived via immunoSEQ multiplex PCR, lists solely in-frame clones and lacks some. The sample has 200,000 or so clones; 58% are singletons. The study's findings and limits: Lesional scalp, especially alopecia totalis/universalis, showed higher clonality than normal scalp. Because one nonresponder was included, the link of baseline CD8+ expansion to response is considered uncertain.

This rearrangement joins TRBV7-9 to TRBJ2-7, with D tentatively TRBD2 (5 bases). The TCR originated in a human donor with alopecia areata. Material: CD4+ T cells sorted from blood, obtained at week 24, from a patient treated with tofacitinib. CDR3: CASSPGVSYEQYF. CDR3 in DNA: TGTGCCAGCAGCCCCGGGGTTTCCTACGAGCAGTACTTC.